This T cell receptor (beta chain) was observed in a study of shared clonotypes between healthy human individuals. Libraries were prepared by immunoSEQ multiplex PCR; TCRdb keeps only in-frame clonotypes and omits some of them. The table includes 2.5 million or so clones, approximately 92% detected once. With 2 bases removed from V and 1 base from J, the gap between germline ends came to 10 bases. Per the germline V gene, CDR1 is SGDLS and CDR2 is YYNGEE. CDR3 size: 14 residues. To note about this clone: This sample includes further DNA sequences coding for the same CDR3.

Sequencing input: naive CD4+ T cells sorted from blood. The subset denotes: CD45RA+ positively selected. The chain carries TRBV9 and TRBJ2-7; D is perhaps TRBD1 (5 bases). This TCR derives from a man younger than 35 in good health. The CDR3 here is CASSVGHGSYEQYF. DNA for the CDR3: TGTGCCAGCAGCGTTGGACACGGTTCCTACGAGCAGTACTTC.